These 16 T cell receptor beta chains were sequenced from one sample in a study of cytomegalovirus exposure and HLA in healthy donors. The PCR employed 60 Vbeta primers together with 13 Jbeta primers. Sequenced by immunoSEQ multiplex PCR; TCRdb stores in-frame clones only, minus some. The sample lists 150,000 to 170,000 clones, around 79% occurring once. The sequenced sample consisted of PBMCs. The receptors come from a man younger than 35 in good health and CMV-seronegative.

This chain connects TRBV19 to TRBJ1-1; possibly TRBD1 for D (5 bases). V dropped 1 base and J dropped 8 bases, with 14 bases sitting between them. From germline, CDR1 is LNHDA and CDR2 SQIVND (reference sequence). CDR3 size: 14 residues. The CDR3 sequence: CASSIGAGRPEAFF. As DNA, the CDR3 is TGTGCCAGTAGTATAGGGGCGGGACGGCCCGAAGCTTTCTTT.

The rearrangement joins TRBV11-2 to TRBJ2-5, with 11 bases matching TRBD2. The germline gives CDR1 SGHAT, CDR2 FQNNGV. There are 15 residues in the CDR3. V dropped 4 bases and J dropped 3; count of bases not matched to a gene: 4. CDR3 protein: CASSYTSGGKETQYF. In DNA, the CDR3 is TGTGCCAGCAGCTATACTAGCGGGGGTAAAGAGACCCAGTACTTC.

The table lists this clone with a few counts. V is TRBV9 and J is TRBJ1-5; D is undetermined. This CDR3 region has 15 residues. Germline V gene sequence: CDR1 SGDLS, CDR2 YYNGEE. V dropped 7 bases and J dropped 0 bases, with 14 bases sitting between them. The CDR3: CASSTTGFSNQPQHF. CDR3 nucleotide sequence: TGTGCCAGCTCTACGACGGGGTTTAGCAATCAGCCCCAGCATTTT.

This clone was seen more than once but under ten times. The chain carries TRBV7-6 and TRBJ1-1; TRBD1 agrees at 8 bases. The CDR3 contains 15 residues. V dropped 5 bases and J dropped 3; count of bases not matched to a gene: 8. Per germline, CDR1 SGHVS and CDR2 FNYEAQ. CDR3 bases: TGTGCCAGCAGCCAGGGGGCAGGGAGACACACTGAAGCTTTCTTT. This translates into CASSQGAGRHTEAFF.

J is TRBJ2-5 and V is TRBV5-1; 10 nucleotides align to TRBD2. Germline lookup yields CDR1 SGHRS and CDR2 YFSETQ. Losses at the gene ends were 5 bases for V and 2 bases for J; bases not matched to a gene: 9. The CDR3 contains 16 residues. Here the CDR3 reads CASSFNSGGPQETQYF. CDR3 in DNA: TGCGCCAGCAGTTTTAATAGCGGGGGGCCTCAAGAGACCCAGTACTTC.

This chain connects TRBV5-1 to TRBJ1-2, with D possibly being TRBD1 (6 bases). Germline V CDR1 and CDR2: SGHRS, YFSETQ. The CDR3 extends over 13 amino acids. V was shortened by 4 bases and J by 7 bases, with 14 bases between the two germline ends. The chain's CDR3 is CASSQAGGGGYTF. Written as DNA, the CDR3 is TGCGCCAGCAGCCAAGCGGGGGGCGGTGGCTACACCTTC.

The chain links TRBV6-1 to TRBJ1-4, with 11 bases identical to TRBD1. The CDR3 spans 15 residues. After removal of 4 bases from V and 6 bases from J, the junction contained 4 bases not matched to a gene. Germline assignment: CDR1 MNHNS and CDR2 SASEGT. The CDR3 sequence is CASSGGTGGDEKLFF. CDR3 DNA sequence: TGTGCCAGCAGTGGCGGGACAGGGGGTGATGAAAAACTGTTTTTT.

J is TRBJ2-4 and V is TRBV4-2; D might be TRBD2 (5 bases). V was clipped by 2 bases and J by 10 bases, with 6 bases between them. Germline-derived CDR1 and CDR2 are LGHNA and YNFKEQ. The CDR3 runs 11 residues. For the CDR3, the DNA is TGTGCCAGCAGCCAAACGGGGATTCAGTACTTC. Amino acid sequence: CASSQTGIQYF.

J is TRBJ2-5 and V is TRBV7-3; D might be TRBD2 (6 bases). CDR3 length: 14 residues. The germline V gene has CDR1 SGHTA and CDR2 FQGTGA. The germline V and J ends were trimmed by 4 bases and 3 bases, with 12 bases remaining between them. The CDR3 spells CASSSRRGEETQYF. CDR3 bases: TGTGCCAGCAGCTCCAGGAGGGGTGAAGAGACCCAGTACTTC.

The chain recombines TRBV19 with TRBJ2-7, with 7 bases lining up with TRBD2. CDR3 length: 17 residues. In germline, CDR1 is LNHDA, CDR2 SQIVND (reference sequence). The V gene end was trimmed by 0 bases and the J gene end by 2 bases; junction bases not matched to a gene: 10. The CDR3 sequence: CASSIDLWGGPTYEQYF. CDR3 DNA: TGTGCCAGTAGTATAGATCTATGGGGGGGACCCACCTACGAGCAGTACTTC.

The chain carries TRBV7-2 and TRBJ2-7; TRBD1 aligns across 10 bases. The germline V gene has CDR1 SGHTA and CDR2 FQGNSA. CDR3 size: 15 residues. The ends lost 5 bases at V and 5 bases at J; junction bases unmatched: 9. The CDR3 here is CASSRTTGGLDEQYV. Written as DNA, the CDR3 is TGTGCCAGCAGCCGGACGACAGGGGGCTTAGACGAGCAGTACGTC.

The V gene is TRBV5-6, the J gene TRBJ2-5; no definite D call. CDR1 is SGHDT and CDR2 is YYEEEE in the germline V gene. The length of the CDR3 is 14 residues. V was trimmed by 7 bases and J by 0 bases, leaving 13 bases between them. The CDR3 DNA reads TGTGCCAGCGGCTACAATCAGGACCAAGAGACCCAGTACTTC. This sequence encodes CASGYNQDQETQYF.

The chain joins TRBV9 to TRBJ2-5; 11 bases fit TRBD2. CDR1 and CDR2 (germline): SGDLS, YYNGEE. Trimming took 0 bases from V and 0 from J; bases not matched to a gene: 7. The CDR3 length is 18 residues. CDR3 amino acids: CASSVAASGGPDQETQYF. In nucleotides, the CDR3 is TGTGCCAGCAGCGTAGCGGCTAGCGGGGGGCCCGACCAAGAGACCCAGTACTTC.

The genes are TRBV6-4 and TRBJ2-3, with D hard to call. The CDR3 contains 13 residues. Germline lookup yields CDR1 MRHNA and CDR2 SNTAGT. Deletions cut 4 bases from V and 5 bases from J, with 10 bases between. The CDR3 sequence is CASSGAVEDTQYF. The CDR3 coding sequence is TGTGCCAGCAGTGGGGCCGTGGAAGATACGCAGTATTTT.

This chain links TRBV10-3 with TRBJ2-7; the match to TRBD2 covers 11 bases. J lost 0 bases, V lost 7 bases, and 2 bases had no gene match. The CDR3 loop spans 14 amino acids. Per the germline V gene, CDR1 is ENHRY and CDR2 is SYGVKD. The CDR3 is CAITTSGDSYEQYF. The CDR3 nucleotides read TGTGCCATCACGACTAGCGGGGACTCCTACGAGCAGTACTTC.

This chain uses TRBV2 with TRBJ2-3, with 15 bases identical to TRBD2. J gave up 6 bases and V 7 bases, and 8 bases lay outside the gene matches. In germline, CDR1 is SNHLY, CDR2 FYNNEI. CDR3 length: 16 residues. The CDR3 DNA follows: TGTGCCAGCATCGGACTAGCGGGGGGGCCATCTGATACGCAGTATTTT. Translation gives CASIGLAGGPSDTQYF.